This T cell receptor (beta chain) was identified in a study of shared clonotypes between healthy human individuals. This CDR3 spans 15 amino acids. V was shortened by 1 base and J by 0 bases, with 10 bases between the two germline ends. Germline values: CDR1 MNHNS, CDR2 SASEGT. Study processing details: ImmunoSEQ output lacked quality scores and full-length reads, limiting matched filtering. Profiled with immunoSEQ multiplex PCR; TCRdb holds only in-frame clones, not every one. Clone size and the V and J calls come from that table; the DNA yielded D and trimming. The sample contains roughly 1,000,000 clones, around 82% of which appear only once. Worth noting for this clone: Additional DNA sequences in this sample encode the identical CDR3.

This chain links TRBV6-1 with TRBJ2-7; maybe TRBD1 (5 bases). What was sequenced was memory CD4+ T cells from PBMCs. Subset specified: CD45RA-negative fraction. The receptor was isolated from a man aged 18-30 years in good health. Some clones in this sample may be carry-over from other donors' samples. Here the CDR3 reads CASSEGGRSSYEQYF. The CDR3 DNA reads TGTGCCAGCAGTGAAGGGGGCAGGAGCTCCTACGAGCAGTACTTC.